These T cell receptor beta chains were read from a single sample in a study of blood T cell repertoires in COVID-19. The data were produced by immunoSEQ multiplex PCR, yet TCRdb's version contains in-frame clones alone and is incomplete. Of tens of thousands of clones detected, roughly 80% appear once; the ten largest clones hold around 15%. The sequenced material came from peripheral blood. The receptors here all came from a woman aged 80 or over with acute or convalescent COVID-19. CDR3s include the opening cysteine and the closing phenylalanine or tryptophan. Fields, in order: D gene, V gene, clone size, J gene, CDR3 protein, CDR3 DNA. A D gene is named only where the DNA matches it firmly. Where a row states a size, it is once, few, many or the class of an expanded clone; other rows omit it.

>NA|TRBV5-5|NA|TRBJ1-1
CASSAQIRMNTEAFF
TGTGCCAGCAGCGCTCAGATACGCATGAACACTGAAGCTTTCTTT
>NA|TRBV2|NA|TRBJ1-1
CASSEATQGNTEAFF
TGTGCCAGCAGTGAAGCAACGCAGGGGAACACTGAAGCTTTCTTT
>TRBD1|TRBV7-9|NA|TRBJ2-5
CASSREQGRETQYF
TGTGCCAGCAGCCGTGAACAGGGGCGAGAGACCCAGTACTTC
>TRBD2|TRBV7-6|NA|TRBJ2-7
CASSSKGPGLSYEQYF
TGTGCCAGCAGCTCCAAGGGGCCGGGACTATCTTACGAGCAGTACTTC
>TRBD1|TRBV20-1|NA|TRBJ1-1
CSASGTGSFAEAFF
TGCAGTGCTAGTGGGACAGGGAGTTTCGCTGAAGCTTTCTTT
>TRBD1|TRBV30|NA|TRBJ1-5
CAWSQTGGNQPQHF
TGTGCCTGGAGTCAGACAGGGGGAAATCAGCCCCAGCATTTT
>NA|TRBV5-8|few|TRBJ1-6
CASGDPTINSPLHF
TGTGCCAGCGGAGACCCGACCATCAATTCACCCCTCCACTTT
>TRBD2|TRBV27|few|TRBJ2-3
CASSFSGGARIDTQYF
TGTGCCAGCAGTTTTAGCGGGGGGGCCAGAATAGATACGCAGTATTTT
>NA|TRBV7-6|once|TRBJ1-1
CASSLGSRGMNTEAFF
TGTGCCAGCAGCTTAGGTAGCAGAGGCATGAACACTGAAGCTTTCTTT
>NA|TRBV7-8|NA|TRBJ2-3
CASGGLSTDTQYF
TGTGCCAGCGGAGGACTCAGCACAGATACGCAGTATTTT
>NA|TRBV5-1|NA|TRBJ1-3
CASSLWAPSGNTIYF
TGCGCCAGCAGCTTATGGGCCCCCTCTGGAAACACCATATATTTT
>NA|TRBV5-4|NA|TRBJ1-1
CASSLGQRGMNTEAFF
TGTGCCAGCAGCTTGGGCCAGCGGGGGATGAACACTGAAGCTTTCTTT
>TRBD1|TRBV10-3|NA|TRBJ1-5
CAISESGGQGIQPQHF
TGTGCCATCAGTGAGTCAGGGGGACAGGGGATTCAGCCCCAGCATTTT
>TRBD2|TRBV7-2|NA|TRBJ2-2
CASSRTSGGANGELFF
TGTGCCAGCAGCCGTACTAGCGGGGGGGCGAATGGGGAGCTGTTTTTT
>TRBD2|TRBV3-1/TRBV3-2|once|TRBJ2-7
CASSSTSGYEQYF
TGTGCCAGCAGCAGTACTAGCGGCTACGAGCAGTACTTC
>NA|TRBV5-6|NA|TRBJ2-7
CASSELTTYEQYF
TGTGCCAGCTCTGAACTGACAACCTACGAGCAGTACTTC
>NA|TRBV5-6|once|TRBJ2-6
CASSFGPGRSGANVLTF
TGTGCCAGCAGCTTCGGTCCAGGGCGCTCTGGGGCCAACGTCCTGACTTTC
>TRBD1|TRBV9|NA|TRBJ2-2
CASSSTGGTNTGELFF
TGTGCCAGCAGCTCAACAGGGGGCACGAACACCGGGGAGCTGTTTTTT
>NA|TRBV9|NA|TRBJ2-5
CASSVGHEHTGKRRETQYF
TGTGCCAGCAGCGTCGGACATGAGCATACAGGGAAGAGGCGAGAGACCCAGTACTTC
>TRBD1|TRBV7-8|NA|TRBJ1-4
CASSLAQGASEKLFF
TGTGCCAGCAGCTTAGCCCAGGGGGCGAGTGAAAAACTGTTTTTT
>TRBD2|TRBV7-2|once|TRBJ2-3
CASSIDFSGGITDTQYF
TGTGCCAGCAGCATCGACTTTAGCGGGGGGATCACAGATACGCAGTATTTT
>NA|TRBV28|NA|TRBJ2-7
CASRPNRGEQYF
TGTGCCAGCAGACCCAACCGGGGAGAGCAGTACTTC
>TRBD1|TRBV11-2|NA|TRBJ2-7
CASNTGTEIFHEQYF
TGTGCCAGCAACACCGGGACAGAGATTTTCCACGAGCAGTACTTC
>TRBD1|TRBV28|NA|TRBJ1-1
CASRMTGGRTEAFF
TGTGCCAGCAGAATGACAGGGGGCCGGACTGAAGCTTTCTTT
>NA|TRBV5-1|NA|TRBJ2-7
CASSLAGTSPGYEQYF
TGCGCCAGCAGCTTAGCCGGGACTTCGCCGGGGTACGAGCAGTACTTC
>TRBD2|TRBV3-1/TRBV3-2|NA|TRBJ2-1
CASSQVGRGGTYNEQFF
TGTGCCAGCAGCCAAGTGGGGCGGGGGGGAACCTACAATGAGCAGTTCTTC
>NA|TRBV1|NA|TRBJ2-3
CTSSCSTGTTGTQYF
TGCACCAGCAGCTGTTCTACCGGGACTACAGGTACGCAGTATTTT
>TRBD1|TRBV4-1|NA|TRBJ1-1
CASSQEGTGWTEAFF
TGCGCCAGCAGCCAAGAGGGGACAGGGTGGACTGAAGCTTTCTTT
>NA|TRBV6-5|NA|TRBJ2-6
CASRPGYSGANVLTF
TGTGCCAGCAGACCAGGTTACTCTGGGGCCAACGTCCTGACTTTC
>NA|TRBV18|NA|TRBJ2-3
CASSPPEGALLTDTQYF
TGTGCCAGCTCACCACCGGAGGGGGCATTACTCACAGATACGCAGTATTTT
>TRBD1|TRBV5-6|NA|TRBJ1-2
CASSPDRGRVGYTF
TGTGCCAGCAGCCCGGACAGGGGTAGGGTAGGCTACACCTTC
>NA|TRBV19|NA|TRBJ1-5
CASSTRGVNEGYQPQHF
TGTGCCAGTAGTACCCGTGGAGTGAATGAAGGTTATCAGCCCCAGCATTTT
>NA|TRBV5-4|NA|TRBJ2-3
CASSLATDTQYF
TGTGCCAGCAGCTTGGCGACAGATACGCAGTATTTT
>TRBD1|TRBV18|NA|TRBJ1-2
CASSPALGQKNYGYTF
TGTGCCAGCTCACCGGCCCTGGGACAGAAGAACTATGGCTACACCTTC
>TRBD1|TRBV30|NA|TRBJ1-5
CAWSGRTGGLNQPQHF
TGTGCCTGGAGTGGTAGGACAGGGGGCCTCAATCAGCCCCAGCATTTT
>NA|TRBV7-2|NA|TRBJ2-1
CASSRTGANEQFF
TGTGCCAGCAGTCGAACAGGTGCCAATGAGCAGTTCTTC
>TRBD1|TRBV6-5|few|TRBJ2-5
CASIMTGMWQETQYF
TGTGCCAGCATTATGACAGGGATGTGGCAAGAGACCCAGTACTTC
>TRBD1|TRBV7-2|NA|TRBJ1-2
CASSGRGRDYGYTF
TGTGCCAGCAGCGGCAGGGGGCGCGACTATGGCTACACCTTC
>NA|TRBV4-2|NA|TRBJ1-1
CASSQGRATMNTEAFF
TGTGCCAGCAGCCAAGGGAGGGCGACCATGAACACTGAAGCTTTCTTT
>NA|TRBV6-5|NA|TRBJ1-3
CASNYPRGTPGIIYF
TGTGCCAGCAACTACCCTCGCGGGACTCCAGGGATCATATATTTT
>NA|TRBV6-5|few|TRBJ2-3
CASSYTQGLGSTQYF
TGTGCCAGCAGTTACACCCAAGGACTTGGGAGTACGCAGTATTTT
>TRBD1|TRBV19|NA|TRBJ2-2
CASSLLGQGSGELFF
TGTGCCAGTAGTCTCCTAGGACAGGGCAGCGGGGAGCTGTTTTTT
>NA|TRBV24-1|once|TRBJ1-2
CATSDSGVSMAHYGYTF
TGTGCCACCAGTGACTCCGGGGTATCTATGGCTCACTATGGCTACACCTTC
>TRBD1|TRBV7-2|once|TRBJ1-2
CASSAGQNYGYTF
TGTGCCAGCAGCGCGGGACAGAACTATGGCTACACCTTC
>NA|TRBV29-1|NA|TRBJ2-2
CSVEDLRGTGELFF
TGCAGCGTTGAAGATCTTAGGGGAACCGGGGAGCTGTTTTTT
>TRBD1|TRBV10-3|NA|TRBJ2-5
CAISELGTAQETQYF
TGTGCCATCAGTGAGCTCGGGACAGCTCAAGAGACCCAGTACTTC
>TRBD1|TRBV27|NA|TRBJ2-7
CASSMRQGYEQYF
TGTGCCAGCAGTATGAGACAGGGGTACGAGCAGTACTTC
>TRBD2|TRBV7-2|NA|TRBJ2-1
CASSSPYGGSKYEQFF
TGTGCCAGCAGCTCCCCCTACGGGGGGAGTAAATATGAGCAGTTCTTC
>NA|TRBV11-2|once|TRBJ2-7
CASSLLSGAVLEQYF
TGTGCCAGCAGCTTACTCTCAGGGGCCGTACTCGAGCAGTACTTC
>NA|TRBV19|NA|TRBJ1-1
CATEAVKNTEAFF
TGTGCCACCGAAGCTGTAAAGAACACTGAAGCTTTCTTT
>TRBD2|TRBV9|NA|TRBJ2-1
CASSPLAGGPGSYNEQFF
TGTGCCAGCAGCCCCCTAGCGGGGGGGCCAGGGTCCTACAATGAGCAGTTCTTC